A selection of T cell receptor beta chains follows, all from one sample in a study of cytomegalovirus exposure and HLA in healthy donors. TCRdb keeps only in-frame clones here, not all; method: immunoSEQ multiplex PCR. The sample yields some 120,000 clones, more than 70% seen once. The sequencing input was PBMCs. These receptors came from a young man in good health and CMV-seronegative. Both conserved end residues are part of each CDR3. A D gene is named only where the DNA matches it firmly. Expanded clones get a size class; other rows say once, few or many, or leave the size out.

size	V	J	D	DNA	CDR3
-	TRBV9	TRBJ2-5	-	TGTGCCAGCAGCGTAGATCAGGGAGAGACCCAGTACTTC	CASSVDQGETQYF
-	TRBV5-6	TRBJ1-5	TRBD1	TGTGCCAGCAGCCGGGGTATACAGGGGGCAATCCAGCATTTT	CASSRGIQGAIQHF
-	TRBV5-4	TRBJ2-6	-	TGTGCCAGTAAATTAGACGCTAGAGGGAGGGGGGCCAACGTCCTGACTTTC	CASKLDARGRGANVLTF
-	TRBV9	TRBJ2-2	TRBD2	TGTGCCAGCAGCTCCGGGACTACCGACACCGGGGAGCTGTTTTTT	CASSSGTTDTGELFF
few	TRBV6-4	TRBJ2-2	-	TGTGCCAGCAGTGACTGGGCCGTCCCTACGAACACCGGGGAGCTGTTTTTT	CASSDWAVPTNTGELFF
-	TRBV5-6	TRBJ2-7	-	TGTGCCAGCAGATTTTTTGGCTCCTCCTACGAGCAGTACTTC	CASRFFGSSYEQYF
-	TRBV6-1	TRBJ2-7	-	TGTGCCAGCCTCCAGCAACCGTCGGTCGGGAACGAGCAGTACTTC	CASLQQPSVGNEQYF
-	TRBV4-1	TRBJ2-1	TRBD2	TGCGCCAGCAGCCAGGTAGCGGGAGTAGGCAATGAGCAGTTCTTC	CASSQVAGVGNEQFF
once	TRBV7-2	TRBJ1-1	-	TGTGCCAGCACCTCCCAAGTTCTTGGCAACACTGAAGCTTTCTTT	CASTSQVLGNTEAFF
-	TRBV5-6	TRBJ1-4	TRBD1	TGTGCCAGCAGCTTGTCGAGGGGGCGAGTGGATGAAAAACTGTTTTTT	CASSLSRGRVDEKLFF
-	TRBV25-1	TRBJ1-1	TRBD1	TGTGCCAGCAGTGAATCTTGGGACAGAGCATCTGAAGCTTTCTTT	CASSESWDRASEAFF
once	TRBV9	TRBJ1-5	-	TGTGCCAGCAGCGCCGGGGGGGGTAATCAGCCCCAGCATTTT	CASSAGGGNQPQHF
-	TRBV30	TRBJ2-2	TRBD1	TGTGCCTGGAACCCGGGACAGGCCGTCGGGGAGCTGTTTTTT	CAWNPGQAVGELFF
once	TRBV7-9	TRBJ2-7	-	TGTGCCAGCAGCTTAAGTTCGGGAAGGCTCTCCCAGTACTTC	CASSLSSGRLSQYF
-	TRBV7-8	TRBJ2-2	-	TGTGCCAGCAGCTTAGGACAGAACACCGGGGAGCTGTTTTTT	CASSLGQNTGELFF
-	TRBV7-2	TRBJ2-7	TRBD2	TGTGCCAGCAGCCTAGTAGCGGGAGCAACCTACGAGCAGTACTTC	CASSLVAGATYEQYF
-	TRBV7-8	TRBJ2-1	-	TGTGCCAGCAGCCGATACCCGGGTACTAGCACTGAGCAGTTCTTC	CASSRYPGTSTEQFF
-	TRBV25-1	TRBJ2-1	TRBD2	TGTGCCAGCAGTGAAGCCCTAGCGGGAGCGAGCGAGCAGTTCTTC	CASSEALAGASEQFF
once	TRBV19	TRBJ2-2	TRBD2	TGTGCCAGTAGTCCCACGGGACTAGACACCGGGGAGCTGTTTTTT	CASSPTGLDTGELFF
-	TRBV6-1	TRBJ2-7	-	TGTGCCAGCAGCGTGGACAGCAGATCGGCCTACGAGCAGTACTTC	CASSVDSRSAYEQYF
-	TRBV4-3	TRBJ1-1	-	TGCGCCAGCAGCCAAGAAGCCAGGGGAAGTGGCACTGAAGCTTTCTTT	CASSQEARGSGTEAFF